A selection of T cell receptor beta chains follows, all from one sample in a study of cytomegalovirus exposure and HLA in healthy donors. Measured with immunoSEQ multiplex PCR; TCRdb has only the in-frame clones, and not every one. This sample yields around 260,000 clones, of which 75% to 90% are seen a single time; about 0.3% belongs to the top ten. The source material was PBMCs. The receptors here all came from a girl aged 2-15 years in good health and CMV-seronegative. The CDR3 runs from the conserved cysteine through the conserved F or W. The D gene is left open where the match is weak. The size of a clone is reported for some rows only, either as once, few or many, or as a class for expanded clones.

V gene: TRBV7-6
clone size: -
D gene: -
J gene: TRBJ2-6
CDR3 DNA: TGTGCCAGCAGCTTAAGCCCGCCCCTTTACTCTGGGGCCAACGTCCTGACTTTC
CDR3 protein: CASSLSPPLYSGANVLTF

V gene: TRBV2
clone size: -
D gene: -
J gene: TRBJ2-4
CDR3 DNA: TGTGCCAGCAGTGGATTGCGAACAGTAAACATTCAGTACTTC
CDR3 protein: CASSGLRTVNIQYF

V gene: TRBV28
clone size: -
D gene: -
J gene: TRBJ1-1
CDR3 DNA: TGTGCCAGCAGTTTAGTCAGGGGTGAAGCTTTCTTT
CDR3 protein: CASSLVRGEAFF

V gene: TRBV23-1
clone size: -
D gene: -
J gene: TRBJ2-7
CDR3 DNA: TGCGCCAGCAGTCACCTACCCCTGACCTGGACTGAGCAGTACTTC
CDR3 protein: CASSHLPLTWTEQYF

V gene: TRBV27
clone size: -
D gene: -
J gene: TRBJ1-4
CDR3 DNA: TGTGCCAGCAGTCTCTCAGGGTCGGGCTTTAATGAAAAACTGTTTTTT
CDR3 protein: CASSLSGSGFNEKLFF

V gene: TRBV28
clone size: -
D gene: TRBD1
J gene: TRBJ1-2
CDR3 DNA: TGTGCCAGCAGTTCACCCTCCGCAGGGGGCTTTATTGGCTACACCTTC
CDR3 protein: CASSSPSAGGFIGYTF

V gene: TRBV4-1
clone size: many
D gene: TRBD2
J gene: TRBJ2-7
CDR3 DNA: TGCGCCAGCAGCCTGAGCGGGAGTACCTACGAGCAGTACTTC
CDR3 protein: CASSLSGSTYEQYF

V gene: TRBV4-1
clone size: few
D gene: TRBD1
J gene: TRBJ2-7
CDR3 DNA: TGCGCCAGCAGCCCTAACAGGGGCCAGTACGAGCAGTACTTC
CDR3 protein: CASSPNRGQYEQYF

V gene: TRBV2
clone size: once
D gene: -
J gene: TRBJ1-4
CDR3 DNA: TGTGCCAGCAGTGAAGCGGACAGCCTTAATGAAAAACTGTTTTTT
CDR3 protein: CASSEADSLNEKLFF

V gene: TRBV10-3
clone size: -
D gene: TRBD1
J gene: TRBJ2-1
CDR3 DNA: TGTGCCATCAGGGGACAGGGGAGCTCCTACAATGAGCAGTTCTTC
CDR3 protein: CAIRGQGSSYNEQFF

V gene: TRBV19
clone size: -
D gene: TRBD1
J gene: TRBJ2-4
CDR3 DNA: TGTGCCAGTAGTAAGACAGGGGGAATAGCCAAAAACATTCAGTACTTC
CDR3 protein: CASSKTGGIAKNIQYF

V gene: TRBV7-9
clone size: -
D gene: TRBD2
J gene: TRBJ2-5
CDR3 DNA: TGTGCCAGCAGCTTAGGAGTCGGCGGGGGGGGAGAGACCCAGTACTTC
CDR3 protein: CASSLGVGGGGETQYF

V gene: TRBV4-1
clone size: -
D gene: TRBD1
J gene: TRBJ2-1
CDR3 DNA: TGCGCCAGCAGCCAAGGGGGACAGGGAGGCTACAATGAGCAGTTCTTC
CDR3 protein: CASSQGGQGGYNEQFF

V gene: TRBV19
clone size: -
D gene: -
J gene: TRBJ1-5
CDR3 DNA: TGTGCCAGTAACTTTTTAGGGGGACAGCCCCAGCATTTT
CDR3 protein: CASNFLGGQPQHF

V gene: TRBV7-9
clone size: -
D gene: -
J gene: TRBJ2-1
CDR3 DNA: TGTGCCAGCAGCTTAGCTCGGTCTAGCTCCTACAATGAGCAGTTCTTC
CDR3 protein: CASSLARSSSYNEQFF

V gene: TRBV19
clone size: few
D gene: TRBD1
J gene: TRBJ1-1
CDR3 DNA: TGTGCCAGAGGACAGGGGGAGGATGCTTTCTTT
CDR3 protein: CARGQGEDAFF

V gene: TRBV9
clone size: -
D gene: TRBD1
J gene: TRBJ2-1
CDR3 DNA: TGTGCCAGCAGCACCGGGACAGGGGGTCACAATGAGCAGTTCTTC
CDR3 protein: CASSTGTGGHNEQFF

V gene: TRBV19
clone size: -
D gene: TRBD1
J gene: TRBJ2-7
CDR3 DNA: TGTGCCAGTAGTATTGGGCAGGGGGCCTACGAGCAGTACTTC
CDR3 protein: CASSIGQGAYEQYF

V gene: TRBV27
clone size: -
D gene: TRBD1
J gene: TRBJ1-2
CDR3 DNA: TGTGCCAGCGGGTGGAAGGGGGCGACCCTCTATGGCTACACCTTC
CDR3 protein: CASGWKGATLYGYTF

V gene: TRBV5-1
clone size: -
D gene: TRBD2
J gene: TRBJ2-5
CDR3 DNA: TGCGCCAGCAGACCCACTAGCGGGGAGACCCAGTACTTC
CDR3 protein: CASRPTSGETQYF

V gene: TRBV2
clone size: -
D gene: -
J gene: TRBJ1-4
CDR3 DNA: TGTGCCAGCAGTGGAGACAGCGAAAAACTGTTTTTT
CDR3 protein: CASSGDSEKLFF

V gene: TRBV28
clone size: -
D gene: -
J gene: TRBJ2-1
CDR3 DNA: TGTGCCAGCAGTTTAATTTTGCACGAGTACGATGAGCAGTTCTTC
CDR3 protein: CASSLILHEYDEQFF

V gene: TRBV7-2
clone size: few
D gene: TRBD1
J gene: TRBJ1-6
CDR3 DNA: TGTGCCAGCAGCTTAGCTTGGGGGGACAGCAATTCACCCCTCCACTTT
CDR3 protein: CASSLAWGDSNSPLHF

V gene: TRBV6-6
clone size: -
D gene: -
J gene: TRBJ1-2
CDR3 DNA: TGTGCCAGCAGTTACCCGAGGGCGCCGATCTATGGCTACACCTTC
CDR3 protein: CASSYPRAPIYGYTF

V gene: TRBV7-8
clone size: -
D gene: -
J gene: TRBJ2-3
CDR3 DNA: TGTGCCAGCAGCTTAGGGCCAGATACGCAGTATTTT
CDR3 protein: CASSLGPDTQYF

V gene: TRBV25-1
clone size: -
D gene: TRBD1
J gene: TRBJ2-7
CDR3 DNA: TGTGCCAGCATCGCGACAGGGTTTCTCCACGAGCAGTACTTC
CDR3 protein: CASIATGFLHEQYF

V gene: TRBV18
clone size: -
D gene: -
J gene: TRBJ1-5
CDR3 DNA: TGTGCCAGCTCACCACCTCTAAGTGCCGGTGTATGGAATCAGCCCCAGCATTTT
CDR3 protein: CASSPPLSAGVWNQPQHF

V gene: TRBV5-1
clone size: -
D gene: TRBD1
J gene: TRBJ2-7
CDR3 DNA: TGCGCCAGCAGCTTCCGGCCTGAACAGGGGACGCGGTTATACGAGCAGTACTTC
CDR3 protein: CASSFRPEQGTRLYEQYF